This T cell receptor (beta chain) was retrieved from a study of early T cells in non-severe SARS-CoV-2 infection (dated by TCRdb to about 2021). With regard to the full study: Because TCR sequencing was done on bulk RNA from unsorted whole blood, the alpha and beta chains could not be paired.

The library was generated by 5' RACE. The instrument given in TCRdb is NextSeq 500. The TCR library protocol attached unique molecular identifiers to individual cDNA molecules to correct for sequencing error and PCR bias. Both TCR alpha and beta chains were sequenced, and tight co-correlation was observed between alpha and beta sequence abundances in each sample. Per the original workflow: Decombinator V4 was used to annotate TCR sequences for V gene, J gene and CDR3. Expanded TCRs were defined as changing significantly between any two time points under a Poisson model with p below 0.0001. TCR abundances were normalised to the total number of TCRs sequenced per sample and expressed as counts per million. TRAV1-2 paired with TRAJ12, TRAJ20 or TRAJ33 defined MAIT TCRs, while TRAV10 paired with TRAJ18 defined iNKT TCRs. VDJdb, accessed on 1 November 2021, was searched for TCRs annotated for CMV, EBV and SARS-CoV-2, and TCRs annotated for more than one antigen were excluded. The public reads were reanalyzed by TCRdb: fastp trimming at Q25, MiXCR alignment, in-frame beta chains only. Rows are combined by CDR3 protein, so each entry shows the most common genes and DNA. TCRdb's processing, not the authors', yielded these V and J calls. The sample has more than 20,000 distinct CDR3 sequences on record, around 6% of them singletons. The ten largest clonotypes hold around 15% of the sample.

Points the paper makes about the study in general: VDJdb matching was skewed toward anti-spike CD8 responses, so virus-specific expansions were likely underestimated and private and CD4 specificities were missed.

Including cysteine and phenylalanine, the CDR3 has 12 amino acids. The sequence is cut down to CDR3 DNA, 36 bases in frame from base 1. Based on the germline V gene, the CDR1 and CDR2 sequences are MNHEY and SVGAGI. This was a case-control study nested in a cohort of healthcare workers in London, UK, who had nasopharyngeal swab PCR tests and blood samples taken every week. Healthcare workers were recruited during the week of the UK lockdown, between 23 and 31 March 2020, and followed weekly for up to roughly 15 weeks. To note about this clonotype: The antigen this receptor binds is unknown. One end of the junction is discordant with germline, which a read error may explain.

This TCR came from an adult who was a healthcare worker with PCR-confirmed SARS-CoV-2 infection or an uninfected control (not recorded which). Recombination joined TRBV6-5 with TRBJ1-1; TRBD1 could be the D gene, as 6 bases match. The sequencing here drew on whole blood, taken at baseline. The DNA reads as follows: TGTGCCCGCAGTTCAGGGGAACCTGAAGCTTTCTTT. Its translation reads: CARSSGEPEAFF.